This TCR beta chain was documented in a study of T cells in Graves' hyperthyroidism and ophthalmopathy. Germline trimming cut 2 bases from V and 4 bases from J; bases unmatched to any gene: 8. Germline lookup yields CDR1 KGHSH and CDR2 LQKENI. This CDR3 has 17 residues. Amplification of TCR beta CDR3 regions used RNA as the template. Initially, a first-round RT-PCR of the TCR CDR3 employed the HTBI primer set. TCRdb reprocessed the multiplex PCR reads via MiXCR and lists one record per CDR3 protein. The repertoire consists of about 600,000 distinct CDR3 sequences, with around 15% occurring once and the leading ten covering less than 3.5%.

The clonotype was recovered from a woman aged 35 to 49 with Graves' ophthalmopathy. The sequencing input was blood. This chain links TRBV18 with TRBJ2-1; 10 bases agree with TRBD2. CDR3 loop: CASSPANLAGAYNEQFF. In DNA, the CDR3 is TGTGCCAGCTCACCAGCTAATCTAGCGGGAGCTTACAATGAGCAGTTCTTC.